These 21 T cell receptor beta chains originate from one sample sequenced in a study of T cells expressing NK-cell markers. TCRdb reanalyzed the 5' RACE reads and collapses them to one entry per CDR3 protein, without DNA. The sample data list 200,000 to 300,000 distinct CDR3 sequences. Sequencing was done on a sample of blood T cells: a sorted CD56 or NKG2C T cell subset, CD4+ or CD8+ T cells, or bulk PBMC T cells (not recorded which). Receptors originate from a woman between 18 and 70 years old in good health.

The rearrangement joins TRBV9 to TRBJ1-4; TCRdb calls TRBD1, which cannot be checked without DNA. Germline CDR1 and CDR2: SGDLS and YYNGEE. The CDR3 has 15 residues. The CDR3 is CASSVNGSPKGKLFF.

V usage is TRBV24-1 and J usage is TRBJ2-3; the D gene TCRdb calls, TRBD2, cannot be checked with no DNA. CDR1 and CDR2 (germline): KGHDR, SFDVKD. This CDR3 is 15 amino acids long. The chain's CDR3 is CATSDGGGGTDTQYF.

The genes are TRBV5-6 and TRBJ1-1. The germline gives CDR1 SGHDT, CDR2 YYEEEE. The CDR3 has 13 residues. The CDR3 sequence is CASSLGQGRAAFF.

The chain combines TRBV5-1 with TRBJ2-1; as DNA is missing, the TRBD2 call by TCRdb cannot be tested. Per germline, CDR1 SGHRS and CDR2 YFSETQ. This CDR3 is built from 15 residues. CDR3: CASSASGTNYNEQFF.

This chain connects TRBV12-3 or TRBV12-4 to TRBJ2-7. The CDR3 spans 11 residues. The CDR3: CASGGSYEQYF.

This chain joins TRBV5-1 and TRBJ2-6. CDR1 and CDR2 (germline): SGHRS, YFSETQ. CDR3 length: 14 residues. CDR3 sequence reads: CASNQWAGANVLTF.

The chain links TRBV5-5 to TRBJ1-1. Germline CDR1 is SGHKS and CDR2 is YYEKEE (reference sequence). The CDR3 consists of 15 residues. The CDR3 spells CASSLAFGGLTEAFF.

The rearrangement joins TRBV12-3 or TRBV12-4 to TRBJ2-7; the D call of TRBD2 rests on TCRdb alone, since no DNA is present to check it. CDR3 length: 15 amino acids. The CDR3 loop is CASSLGGLPVYEQYF.

J is TRBJ2-1 and V is TRBV4-2. The germline V gene has CDR1 LGHNA and CDR2 YNFKEQ. The CDR3 is 13 residues long. This CDR3 reads CASSPEAYNEQFF.

This chain connects TRBV5-1 to TRBJ2-3; the TRBD1 assignment by TCRdb is unverifiable without DNA. The CDR3 length is 15 residues. CDR1 is SGHRS and CDR2 is YFSETQ in the germline V gene. CDR3 residues: CASRSGTGDDHTQYF.

The V call is TRBV12-3 or TRBV12-4, the J call TRBJ2-7; TCRdb designates TRBD1, a call that cannot be tested without DNA. CDR3 length: 13 residues. CDR3 region: CASSLYRAYEQYF.

The V gene is TRBV27, the J gene TRBJ1-5; the TRBD1 assignment by TCRdb is unverifiable without DNA. This CDR3 has 15 residues. In germline, CDR1 is MNHEY, CDR2 SMNVEV (reference sequence). This CDR3 reads CASSTQGASNQPQHF.

The J gene is TRBJ2-7, the V gene TRBV20-1. Germline CDR1 and CDR2: DFQATT and SNEGSKA (reference sequence). The CDR3 is made up of 15 amino acids. Here the CDR3 reads CSARVSVRGSYEQYF.

The chain has TRBV29-1 and TRBJ2-5. Germline loops: CDR1 SQVTM, CDR2 ANQGSEA. CDR3 size: 11 residues. CDR3 amino acids: CSVVGWETQYF.

The rearrangement links TRBV12-3 or TRBV12-4 to TRBJ2-7; lacking DNA, the TRBD2 call made by TCRdb goes unchecked. The CDR3 length is 15 residues. CDR3 loop: CASSPWLAGGYEQYF.

V is TRBV10-3 and J is TRBJ2-3. This CDR3 has 16 residues. CDR1 and CDR2 from the germline V gene are ENHRY and SYGVKD. The CDR3 reads CAISEGTSSLVDTQYF.

J is TRBJ2-1 and V is TRBV12-3 or TRBV12-4; TCRdb proposes TRBD1, but this gene call is untestable without DNA. The CDR3 runs 14 residues. CDR3 in amino acids: CASSLSGKGDEQFF.

The V and J genes are TRBV28 and TRBJ2-3. The CDR3 is made up of 12 amino acids. Germline V gives CDR1 MDHEN, CDR2 SYDVKM. CDR3: CASSWGTDTQYF.

The J gene is TRBJ2-3, the V gene TRBV20-1; TCRdb gives TRBD1 as the D gene, but with no DNA this cannot be confirmed. CDR1 DFQATT and CDR2 SNEGSKA come from the germline V gene (reference sequence). The length of the CDR3 is 15 residues. CDR3 protein: CSARLWGGYTDTQYF.

This rearrangement joins TRBV9 to TRBJ2-2; without DNA, the TCRdb call of TRBD1 cannot be checked. The length of the CDR3 is 17 residues. Germline-derived CDR1 and CDR2 are SGDLS and YYNGEE. The CDR3 spells CASSTPDRRAITGELFF.

The CDR3 spells CASSLPRTTDTQYF. The J gene is TRBJ2-3, the V gene TRBV7-9. The CDR3 contains 14 residues. Germline CDR1 reads SEHNR; CDR2 reads FQNEAQ (reference sequence). Using reference TRBV7-9 and TRBJ2-3 for the parts outside the CDR3, the full variable domain is DTGVSQNPRHKITKRGQNVTFRCDPISEHNRLYWYRQTLGQGPEFLTYFQNEAQLEKSRLLSDRFSAERPKGSFSTLEIQRTEQGDSAMYLCASSLPRTTDTQYFGPGTRLTVL.